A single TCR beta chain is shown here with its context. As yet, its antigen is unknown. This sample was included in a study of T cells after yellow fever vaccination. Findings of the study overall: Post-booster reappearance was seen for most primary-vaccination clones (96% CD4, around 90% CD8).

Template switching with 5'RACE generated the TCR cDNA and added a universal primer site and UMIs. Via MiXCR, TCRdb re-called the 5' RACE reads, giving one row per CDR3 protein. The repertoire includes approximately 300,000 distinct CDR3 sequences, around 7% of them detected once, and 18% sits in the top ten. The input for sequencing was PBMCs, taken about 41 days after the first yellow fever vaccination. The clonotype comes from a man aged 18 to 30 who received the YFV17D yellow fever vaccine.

This CDR3 is CASSEAGGGNIQYF. The CDR3 region has the DNA TGTGCCAGCAGTGAAGCTGGGGGCGGAAACATTCAGTACTTC. This rearrangement joins TRBV6-1 to TRBJ2-4; maybe TRBD1 (6 bases). Germline V gene data show CDR1 as MNHNS and CDR2 as SASEGT. The CDR3 totals 14 residues. V lost 0 bases and J lost 6, with 9 bases in between.